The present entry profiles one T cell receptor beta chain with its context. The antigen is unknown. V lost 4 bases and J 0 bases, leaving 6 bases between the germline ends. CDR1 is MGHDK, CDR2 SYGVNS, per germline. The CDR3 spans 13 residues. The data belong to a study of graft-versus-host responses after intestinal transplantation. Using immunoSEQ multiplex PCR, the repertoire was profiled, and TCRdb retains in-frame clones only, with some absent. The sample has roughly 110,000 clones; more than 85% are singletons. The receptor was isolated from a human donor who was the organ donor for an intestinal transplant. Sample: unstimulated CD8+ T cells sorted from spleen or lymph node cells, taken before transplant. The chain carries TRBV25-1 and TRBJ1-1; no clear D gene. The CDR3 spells CASSGRMNTEAFF. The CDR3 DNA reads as TGTGCCAGCAGTGGTCGCATGAACACTGAAGCTTTCTTT. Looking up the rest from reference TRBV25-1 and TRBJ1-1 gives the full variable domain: EADIYQTPRYLVIGTGKKITLECSQTMGHDKMYWYQQDPGMELHLIHYSYGVNSTEKGDLSSESTVSRIRTEHFPLTLESARPSHTSQYLCASSGRMNTEAFFGQGTRLTVV.